This TCR beta chain is from a study of cytomegalovirus exposure and HLA in healthy donors. Both 60 Vbeta primers and 13 Jbeta primers went into the PCR. Sequencing used immunoSEQ multiplex PCR; TCRdb keeps in-frame clones, though not all of them. The sample shows approximately 110,000 clones, over 75% of them seen only once. Study-wide findings and caveats: Earlier results showed most TCR beta V segments being productive about 87% or about 30% of the time.

The CDR3 runs to 13 residues. CDR1 SGHRS and CDR2 YFSETQ come from the germline V gene. Trimming took 1 base from V and 5 from J, leaving 9 bases between them. This clone was seen more than once but under ten times. Its antigen remains unknown. The chain uses TRBV5-1 and TRBJ2-5; TRBD2 might be the D (6 bases). The sequence was collected from a man in his thirties or forties in good health and CMV-seropositive. The sequenced sample consisted of PBMCs. CDR3 bases: TGCGCCAGCAGCTTGATTCGGGGGGAGACCCAGTACTTC. As protein: CASSLIRGETQYF.